The next 12 T cell receptor beta chains were all read from a single sample in a study of CD8 T cells in Susac syndrome. RNA, at about 0.5 to 1 ug, was reverse transcribed with random hexamers. TCRdb redid the calling of the immunoSEQ multiplex PCR reads with MiXCR, one entry per CDR3 protein. The table has 120,000 or so distinct CDR3 sequences, 94% seen once; the top ten hold roughly 0.092%. The sample consisted of CD4+ T cells from PBMCs. These receptors came from a human donor in good health.

J is TRBJ2-6 and V is TRBV20-1, with TRBD1 as a possible D gene (5 bases). The V end was cut by 5 bases, the J end by 0 bases, with 11 bases between. CDR3 size: 15 residues. From germline, CDR1 is DFQATT and CDR2 SNEGSKA (reference sequence). This CDR3 reads CSARTRSSGANVLTF. The CDR3, as DNA: TGCAGTGCTCGGACACGGAGCTCTGGGGCCAACGTCCTGACTTTC.

The chain is built from TRBV19 and TRBJ2-2; D unresolved. Germline CDR1 is LNHDA and CDR2 is SQIVND (reference sequence). V shed 3 bases and J shed 3 bases, with 8 bases lying between them. This CDR3 has 14 amino acids. CDR3: CASSMGLYTGELFF. The CDR3 DNA is TGTGCCAGTAGTATGGGTCTCTACACCGGGGAGCTGTTTTTT.

The chain recombines TRBV30 with TRBJ1-6; D not resolved. The CDR3 runs 13 residues. CDR1 GTSNPN and CDR2 SVGIG come from the germline V gene (reference sequence). The V and J ends lost 0 bases and 7 bases respectively, with 7 bases between them. CDR3 sequence (DNA): TGTGCCTGGAGTGTGCGTCCCAATTCACCCCTCCACTTT. Translating gives CAWSVRPNSPLHF.

This chain links TRBV27 with TRBJ2-7; D possibly uses TRBD1 or TRBD2 (6 bases each). The CDR3 has 14 amino acids. V gave up 3 bases and J gave up 5 bases, with 14 bases separating them. Germline-derived CDR1 and CDR2 are MNHEY and SMNVEV (reference sequence). The CDR3 sequence: CASSLWGALDEQYF. CDR3 DNA: TGTGCCAGCAGTTTGTGGGGGGCTCTCGACGAGCAGTACTTC.

This chain joins TRBV30 and TRBJ2-3; unclear D gene. Trimming stripped 1 base from V and 2 bases from J, with 10 bases between. The CDR3 contains 14 residues. In germline, CDR1 is GTSNPN, CDR2 SVGIG (reference sequence). The CDR3 protein is CAWSANQDTDTQYF. The CDR3, as DNA: TGTGCCTGGAGTGCCAACCAGGACACAGATACGCAGTATTTT.

The chain links TRBV20-1 to TRBJ2-1, with 7 positions matching TRBD2. With 6 bases clipped from V and 5 bases from J, the junction kept 13 bases outside the gene matches. The CDR3 spans 15 residues. In germline, CDR1 is DFQATT, CDR2 SNEGSKA (reference sequence). The CDR3 spells CSAPLLGLRDNEQFF. CDR3 coding DNA: TGCAGTGCGCCCCTGTTGGGACTACGGGACAATGAGCAGTTCTTC.

V usage is TRBV6-2 or TRBV6-3 and J usage is TRBJ2-7; 8 bases line up with TRBD2. The CDR3 runs 17 residues. Per the germline V gene, CDR1 is MNHEY and CDR2 is SVGEGT. Trimming cost V 8 bases and J 2 bases; bases outside gene matches: 17. CDR3 residues: CASAGGASGSWAYEQYF. The CDR3 nucleotides read TGTGCCAGCGCCGGGGGGGCTAGCGGTTCTTGGGCCTACGAGCAGTACTTC.

The sample holds one count of this clonotype. V usage is TRBV24-1 and J usage is TRBJ2-1, with D tentatively TRBD2 (5 bases). The V end was cut by 9 bases, the J end by 2 bases, with 13 bases between. From germline, CDR1 is KGHDR and CDR2 SFDVKD. The length of the CDR3 is 14 residues. The CDR3 DNA reads as TGTGCCACCGGTAGCGAACTAACCTACAATGAGCAGTTCTTC. This sequence encodes CATGSELTYNEQFF.

CDR3 sequence: CASSGTGTGIETQYF. CDR3 in DNA: TGTGCCAGTAGTGGAACCGGGACAGGGATCGAGACCCAGTACTTC. The chain recombines TRBV19 with TRBJ2-5; TRBD1 matches at 9 bases. Germline V lookup: CDR1 LNHDA, CDR2 SQIVND (reference sequence). The trim removed 5 bases at V and 5 bases at J, leaving 9 bases unmatched. This CDR3 region has 15 residues.

The V call is TRBV6-5, the J call TRBJ2-5; D might be TRBD2 (6 bases). The CDR3 has 11 amino acids. Germline lookup yields CDR1 MNHEY and CDR2 SVGAGI. Trimming removed 6 bases from V and 5 bases from J, with 7 bases in between. CDR3 amino acids: CASRAGETQYF. CDR3 sequence (DNA): TGTGCCAGCAGGGCGGGGGAGACCCAGTACTTC.

The rearrangement uses TRBV11-2 and TRBJ2-1; 12 nucleotides align to TRBD2. Germline V gene data show CDR1 as SGHAT and CDR2 as FQNNGV. V gave up 1 base and J gave up 2 bases; unmatched junction bases: 18. CDR3 size: 22 residues. CDR3 region: CASSLVAGTSGSSYGPYNEQFF. In DNA, the CDR3 is TGTGCCAGCAGCTTAGTGGCCGGGACTAGCGGGTCAAGTTACGGGCCCTACAATGAGCAGTTCTTC.

On this clonotype: At one of its ends the junction is not consistent with the germline gene, which may arise from a read error. The chain uses TRBV20-1 and TRBJ1-1; possibly TRBD1 for D (5 bases). There are 13 residues in the CDR3. CDR1 is DFQATT, CDR2 SNEGSKA, per germline (reference sequence). In DNA form, the CDR3 reads TGCAGTGCCAGAGACAGAGTGAACACTGAAGCTTTCTTT. Its protein product is CSARDRVNTEAFF.